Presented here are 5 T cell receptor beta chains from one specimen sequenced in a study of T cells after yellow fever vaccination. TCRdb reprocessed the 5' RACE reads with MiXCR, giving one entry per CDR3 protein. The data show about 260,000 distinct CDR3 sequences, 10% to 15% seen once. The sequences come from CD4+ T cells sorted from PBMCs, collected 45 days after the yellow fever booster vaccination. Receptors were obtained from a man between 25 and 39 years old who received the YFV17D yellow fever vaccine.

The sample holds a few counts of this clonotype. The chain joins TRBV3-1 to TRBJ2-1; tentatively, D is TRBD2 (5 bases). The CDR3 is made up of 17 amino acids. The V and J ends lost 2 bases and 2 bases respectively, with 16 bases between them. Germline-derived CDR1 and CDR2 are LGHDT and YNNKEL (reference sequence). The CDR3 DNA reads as TGTGCCAGCAGCCAACCGGCGGGTCTCCGAACCTACAATGAGCAGTTCTTC. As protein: CASSQPAGLRTYNEQFF.

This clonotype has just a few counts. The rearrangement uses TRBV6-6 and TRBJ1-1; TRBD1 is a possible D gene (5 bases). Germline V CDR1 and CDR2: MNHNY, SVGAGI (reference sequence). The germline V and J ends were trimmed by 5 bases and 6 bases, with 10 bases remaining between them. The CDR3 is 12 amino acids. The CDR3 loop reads CASSPWGSEAFF. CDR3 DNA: TGTGCCAGCAGTCCCTGGGGCTCTGAAGCTTTCTTT.

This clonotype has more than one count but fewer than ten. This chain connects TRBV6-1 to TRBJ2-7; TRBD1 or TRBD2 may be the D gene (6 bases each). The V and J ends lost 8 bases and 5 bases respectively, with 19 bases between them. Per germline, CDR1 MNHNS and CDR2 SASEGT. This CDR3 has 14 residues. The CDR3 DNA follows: TGTGCCAGCTTGGGACTGGGACAACTTAACGAGCAGTACTTC. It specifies CASLGLGQLNEQYF.

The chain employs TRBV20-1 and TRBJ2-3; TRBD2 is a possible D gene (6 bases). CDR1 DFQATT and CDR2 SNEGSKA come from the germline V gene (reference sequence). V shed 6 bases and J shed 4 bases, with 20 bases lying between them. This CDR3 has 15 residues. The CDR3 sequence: CSAMVFGGVADTQYF. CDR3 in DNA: TGCAGTGCGATGGTATTCGGGGGAGTGGCAGATACGCAGTATTTT.

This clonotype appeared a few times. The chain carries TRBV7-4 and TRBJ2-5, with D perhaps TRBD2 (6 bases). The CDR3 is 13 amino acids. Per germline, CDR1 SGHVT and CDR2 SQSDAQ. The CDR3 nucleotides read TGTCCCGGCCATCCGGGACTTGAAGAGACCCAGTACTTC. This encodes CPGHPGLEETQYF.